This T cell receptor beta chain was documented in a study of memory CD4+ T cells and cytomegalovirus serostatus. Turning to the study itself: Donors were healthy Belgian adults, fewer than ten CMV seropositive and approximately 23 seronegative.

Single viable CD3+CD4+CD8-CD45RO+ cells were sorted as the memory CD4+ T cells. CD4+ T cells were isolated by positive magnetic selection. In its sample, this clone was seen once. Authors' methods: After removing out-of-frame reads, 2 million to 2.5 million distinct TCRbeta sequences remained. The table came from immunoSEQ multiplex PCR; TCRdb's copy has only in-frame clones and leaves some out. D and trimming were read from the DNA, whereas the V and J calls and clone size are those reported in that table. Among around 45,000 clones listed, over 65% were seen once. The sequence derives from an adult in good health and CMV-seronegative. Material for sequencing was memory CD4+ T cells from blood.

The CDR3 nucleotides are TGTGCCAGCAGCCTAAGGGTTAACTATGGCTACACCTTC. Amino acids: CASSLRVNYGYTF. V and J are TRBV9 and TRBJ1-2, with no clear D. There are 13 residues in the CDR3. Germline CDR1 reads SGDLS; CDR2 reads YYNGEE. V gave up 4 bases and J gave up 1 base, with 8 bases separating them.